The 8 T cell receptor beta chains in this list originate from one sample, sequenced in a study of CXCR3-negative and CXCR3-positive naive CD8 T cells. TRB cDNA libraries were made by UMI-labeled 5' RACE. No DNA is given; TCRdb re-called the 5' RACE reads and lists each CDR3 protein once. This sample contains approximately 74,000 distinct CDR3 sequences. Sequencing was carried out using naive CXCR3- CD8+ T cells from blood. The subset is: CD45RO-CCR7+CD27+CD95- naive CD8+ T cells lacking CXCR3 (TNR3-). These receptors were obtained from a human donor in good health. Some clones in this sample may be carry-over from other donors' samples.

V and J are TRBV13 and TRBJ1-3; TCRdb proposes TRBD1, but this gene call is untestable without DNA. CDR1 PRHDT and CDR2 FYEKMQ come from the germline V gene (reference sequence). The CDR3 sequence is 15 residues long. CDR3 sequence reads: CASSLMGVSGNTIYF.

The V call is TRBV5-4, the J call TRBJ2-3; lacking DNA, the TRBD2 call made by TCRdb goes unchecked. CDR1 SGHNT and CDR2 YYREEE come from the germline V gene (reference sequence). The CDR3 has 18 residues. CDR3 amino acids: CASSLGLAGAPSTDTQYF.

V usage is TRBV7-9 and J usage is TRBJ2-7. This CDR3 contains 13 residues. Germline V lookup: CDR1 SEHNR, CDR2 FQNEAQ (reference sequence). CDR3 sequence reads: CASSLPESYEQYF. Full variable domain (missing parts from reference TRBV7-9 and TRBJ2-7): DTGVSQNPRHKITKRGQNVTFRCDPISEHNRLYWYRQTLGQGPEFLTYFQNEAQLEKSRLLSDRFSAERPKGSFSTLEIQRTEQGDSAMYLCASSLPESYEQYFGPGTRLTVT.

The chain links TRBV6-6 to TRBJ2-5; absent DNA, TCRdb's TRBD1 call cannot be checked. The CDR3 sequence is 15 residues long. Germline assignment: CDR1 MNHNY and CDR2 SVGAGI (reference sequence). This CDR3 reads CASNTAGDNQETQYF.

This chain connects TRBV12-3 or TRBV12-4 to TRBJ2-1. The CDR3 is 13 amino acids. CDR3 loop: CASSLPLVSEQFF.

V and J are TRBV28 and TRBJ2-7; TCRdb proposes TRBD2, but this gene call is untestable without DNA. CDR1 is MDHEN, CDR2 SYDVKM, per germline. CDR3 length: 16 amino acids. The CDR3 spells CASSPPRVDGGYEQYF.

CDR3 amino acids: CSARDSLNTEAFF. This chain connects TRBV20-1 to TRBJ1-1. The CDR3 runs to 13 residues. Germline V gene data show CDR1 as DFQATT and CDR2 as SNEGSKA (reference sequence).

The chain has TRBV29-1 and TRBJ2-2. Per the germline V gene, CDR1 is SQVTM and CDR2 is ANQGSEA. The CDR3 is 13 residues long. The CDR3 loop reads CSVDWMNTGELFF.